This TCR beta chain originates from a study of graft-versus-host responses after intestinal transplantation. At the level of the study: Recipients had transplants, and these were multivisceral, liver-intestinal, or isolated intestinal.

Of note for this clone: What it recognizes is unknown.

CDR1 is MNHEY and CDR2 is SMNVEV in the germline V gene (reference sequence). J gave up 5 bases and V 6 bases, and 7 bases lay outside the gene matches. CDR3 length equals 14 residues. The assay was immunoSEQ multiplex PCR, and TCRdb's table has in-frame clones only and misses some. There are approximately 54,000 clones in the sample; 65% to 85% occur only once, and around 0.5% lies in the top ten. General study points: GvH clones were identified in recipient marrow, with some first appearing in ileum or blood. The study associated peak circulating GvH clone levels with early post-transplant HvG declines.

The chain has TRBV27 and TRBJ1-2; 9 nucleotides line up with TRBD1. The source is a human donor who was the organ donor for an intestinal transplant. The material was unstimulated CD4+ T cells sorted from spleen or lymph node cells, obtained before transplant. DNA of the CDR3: TGTGCCAGCAGGCGCCGACAGGGGGGGTATGGCTACACCTTC. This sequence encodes CASRRRQGGYGYTF.